One sample yielded the 23 T cell receptor beta chains listed below, sequenced in a study of neurological immune-mediated disorders. MiXCR was run by TCRdb on the 5' RACE reads, yielding one entry per CDR3 protein. The sample consists of roughly 50,000 distinct CDR3 sequences, around 4.3% of them appearing once. The specimen sequenced was PBMCs. The receptors shown here come from a woman in her sixties with multiple sclerosis.

V usage is TRBV7-9 and J usage is TRBJ2-1, with D perhaps TRBD1 (6 bases). CDR1 is SEHNR and CDR2 is FQNEAQ in the germline V gene (reference sequence). The CDR3 length is 14 residues. Trimming removed 0 bases from V and 7 bases from J, with 10 bases in between. The CDR3 reads CASSLAGADNEQFF. In nucleotides, the CDR3 is TGTGCCAGCAGCTTAGCGGGGGCTGATAATGAGCAGTTCTTC.

The chain employs TRBV3-1 and TRBJ2-1; D unresolved. The CDR3 is 13 amino acids. CDR1 and CDR2 (germline): LGHDT, YNNKEL (reference sequence). V was clipped by 5 bases and J by 3 bases, with 8 bases between them. The CDR3: CASSNLGYNEQFF. CDR3 DNA sequence: TGTGCCAGCAGCAACTTAGGCTACAATGAGCAGTTCTTC.

This clonotype has ten or more counts. The rearrangement uses TRBV7-2 and TRBJ2-7, with D possibly TRBD2 on 6 matching bases. Looked up from germline, CDR1 is SGHTA and CDR2 is FQGNSA. V was cut by 5 bases and J by 5 bases, with 13 bases left in between. The CDR3 is 13 amino acids. The CDR3 DNA follows: TGTGCCAGCAGCCCACCGACGGGGGACGAGCAGTACTTC. It codes for CASSPPTGDEQYF. Together with reference TRBV7-2 and TRBJ2-7, the CDR3 gives the full variable domain: GAGVSQSPSNKVTEKGKDVELRCDPISGHTALYWYRQSLGQGLEFLIYFQGNSAPDKSGLPSDRFSAERTGGSVSTLTIQRTQQEDSAVYLCASSPPTGDEQYFGPGTRLTVT.

The rearrangement links TRBV30 to TRBJ2-5; D possibly uses TRBD1 or TRBD2 (5 bases each). V shed 2 bases and J shed 1 base, with 8 bases lying between them. The CDR3 spans 13 residues. Per germline, CDR1 GTSNPN and CDR2 SVGIG (reference sequence). DNA for the CDR3: TGTGCCTGGAGTAGGGACCGCCAAGAGACCCAGTACTTC. This codes for CAWSRDRQETQYF.

There are a few counts of this clonotype. The rearrangement joins TRBV5-1 to TRBJ1-1; D is uncertain. With 0 bases removed from V and 4 bases from J, the gap between germline ends came to 22 bases. Germline assignment: CDR1 SGHRS and CDR2 YFSETQ. The CDR3 loop spans 18 amino acids. CDR3 in amino acids: CASSLAKSLQPISTEAFF. The CDR3 nucleotides are TGCGCCAGCAGCTTGGCCAAATCTTTGCAACCTATAAGCACTGAAGCTTTCTTT.

This clonotype appeared many times. V is TRBV3-1 and J is TRBJ2-3; TRBD2 matches at 7 bases. Germline CDR1 reads LGHDT; CDR2 reads YNNKEL (reference sequence). The CDR3 runs to 15 residues. The ends lost 5 bases at V and 6 bases at J; junction bases unmatched: 11. CDR3 amino acids: CASSSSGGRADTQYF. The CDR3 DNA reads TGTGCCAGCAGCTCCTCGGGCGGGAGAGCCGATACGCAGTATTTT.

This clonotype was counted once. The V and J genes are TRBV2 and TRBJ1-5; tentative D call: TRBD1 (5 bases). Germline V gene lookup returns CDR1 SNHLY and CDR2 FYNNEI. V lost 6 bases and J lost 0, with 12 bases in between. There are 15 residues in the CDR3. CDR3 DNA sequence: TGTGCCAGCAGCCTTAGACAGACTAGCAATCAGCCCCAGCATTTT. Translation gives CASSLRQTSNQPQHF.

There are many counts of this clonotype. This chain uses TRBV12-3 or TRBV12-4 with TRBJ2-7, with D possibly TRBD2 on 6 matching bases. V dropped 2 bases and J dropped 2 bases, with 10 bases sitting between them. CDR3 length equals 14 residues. The CDR3, as DNA: TGTGCCAGCAGTTTATTGCGGGACGCCTACGAGCAGTACTTC. It encodes CASSLLRDAYEQYF.

This clonotype has at least ten counts. The chain is built from TRBV20-1 and TRBJ2-2, with TRBD2 matching 7 bases. The CDR3 covers 15 residues. The V gene end was trimmed by 2 bases and the J gene end by 0 bases; junction bases not matched to a gene: 3. Looked up from germline, CDR1 is DFQATT and CDR2 is SNEGSKA (reference sequence). This chain's CDR3 is CSARRLAANTGELFF. In DNA, the CDR3 is TGCAGTGCTAGACGGCTAGCGGCGAACACCGGGGAGCTGTTTTTT.

The rearrangement joins TRBV7-9 to TRBJ1-2, with D uncertain. With 2 bases removed from V and 4 bases from J, the gap between germline ends came to 11 bases. In germline, CDR1 is SEHNR, CDR2 FQNEAQ (reference sequence). CDR3 size: 14 residues. CDR3: CASSLRASAYGYTF. The CDR3 nucleotides read TGTGCCAGCAGCTTACGGGCTTCGGCCTATGGCTACACCTTC. Variable domain in full (rest from reference TRBV7-9 and TRBJ1-2): DTGVSQNPRHKITKRGQNVTFRCDPISEHNRLYWYRQTLGQGPEFLTYFQNEAQLEKSRLLSDRFSAERPKGSFSTLEIQRTEQGDSAMYLCASSLRASAYGYTFGSGTRLTVV.

This clonotype was picked up many times. The chain recombines TRBV6-6 with TRBJ2-4; D possibly uses TRBD1 or TRBD2 (5 bases each). The CDR3 sequence is 15 residues long. Germline CDR1 reads MNHNY; CDR2 reads SVGAGI (reference sequence). Trimming shortened V by 0 bases and J by 4 bases, and 10 bases separated the two germline ends. The chain's CDR3 is CASSYSGDPKNIQYF. As DNA, the CDR3 is TGTGCCAGCAGTTACTCTGGGGACCCTAAAAACATTCAGTACTTC.

The CDR3, as DNA: TGTGCCAGCAGAATAGCGGGAACTGGCAATGAGCAGTTCTTC. Protein sequence: CASRIAGTGNEQFF. The chain is built from TRBV7-2 and TRBJ2-1; TRBD2 matches at 8 bases. V was pared by 6 bases and J by 6 bases, with 7 bases of the junction left unmatched. This CDR3 has 14 amino acids. The germline gives CDR1 SGHTA, CDR2 FQGNSA.

This clonotype was observed many times. The chain links TRBV11-2 to TRBJ2-1; 9 bases fit TRBD2. Trimming at V came to 5 bases and at J to 4 bases, leaving 6 bases not matched to a gene. The CDR3 is 15 residues long. The germline V gene has CDR1 SGHAT and CDR2 FQNNGV. The CDR3 here is CASSLSSGAYNEQFF. CDR3 bases: TGTGCCAGCAGCCTCTCTAGCGGGGCTTACAATGAGCAGTTCTTC.

This clonotype was found many times. V and J are TRBV9 and TRBJ2-3, with D hard to call. Germline CDR1 reads SGDLS; CDR2 reads YYNGEE. V shed 0 bases and J shed 4 bases, with 9 bases lying between them. The CDR3 is 14 amino acids. CDR3 region: CASSVVGVADTQYF. For the CDR3, the DNA is TGTGCCAGCAGCGTAGTAGGTGTCGCAGATACGCAGTATTTT.

This clonotype was recorded many times. The chain has TRBV9 and TRBJ2-7; 10 bases are a match to TRBD1. Germline loops: CDR1 SGDLS, CDR2 YYNGEE. V was clipped by 4 bases and J by 2 bases; unmatched bases: 6. CDR3 length equals 15 residues. The CDR3 sequence is CASSSGTGAPYEQYF. The CDR3 region has the DNA TGTGCCAGCAGCTCTGGGACAGGGGCTCCCTACGAGCAGTACTTC. Combining the CDR3 with reference TRBV9 and TRBJ2-7 gives the whole variable domain DSGVTQTPKHLITATGQRVTLRCSPRSGDLSVYWYQQSLDQGLQFLIQYYNGEERAKGNILERFSAQQFPDLHSELNLSSLELGDSALYFCASSSGTGAPYEQYFGPGTRLTVT.

This clonotype was recorded many times. The chain joins TRBV20-1 to TRBJ1-1; D is unclear. CDR3 length: 14 amino acids. V was clipped by 5 bases and J by 1 base, with 14 bases between them. CDR1 and CDR2 (germline): DFQATT, SNEGSKA (reference sequence). CDR3 in DNA: TGCAGTGCTCGTTGGTATGGGCAGAACACTGAAGCTTTCTTT. Amino acids: CSARWYGQNTEAFF.

By share, this clonotype counts as medium-sized. V usage is TRBV20-1 and J usage is TRBJ2-5; possible D gene TRBD1, 6 bases. The CDR3 length is 15 residues. From germline, CDR1 is DFQATT and CDR2 SNEGSKA (reference sequence). V was pared by 6 bases and J by 2 bases, with 19 bases between. CDR3 amino acids: CSAPNRELQQETQYF. CDR3 DNA: TGCAGTGCCCCAAACAGGGAACTTCAACAAGAGACCCAGTACTTC.

This clonotype has at least ten counts. The V and J genes are TRBV18 and TRBJ2-6; the D is unclear. CDR1 KGHSH and CDR2 LQKENI come from the germline V gene. V lost 2 bases, J lost 3 bases, and 8 bases lay in between. The CDR3 consists of 15 residues. The CDR3 sequence: CASSPIADGANVLTF. Written as DNA, the CDR3 is TGTGCCAGCTCACCAATAGCAGATGGGGCCAACGTCCTGACTTTC.

The chain employs TRBV7-9 and TRBJ2-1, with no clear D. Germline CDR1 SEHNR, CDR2 FQNEAQ (reference sequence). V dropped 6 bases and J dropped 5 bases, with 14 bases sitting between them. The CDR3 sequence is 14 residues long. The CDR3 bases are TGTGCCAGCAGGTACGATTTAGCCCACAATGAGCAGTTCTTC. As protein: CASRYDLAHNEQFF.

This clonotype has only a few counts. V and J are TRBV4-3 and TRBJ2-1; the match to TRBD1 covers 11 bases. CDR1 is LGHNA and CDR2 is YSLEER in the germline V gene. V lost 3 bases, J lost 6 bases, and 10 bases stayed unmatched. This CDR3 spans 17 amino acids. The CDR3 loop is CASSHNLGQGVSNEQFF. In DNA, the CDR3 is TGCGCCAGCAGCCACAACCTGGGACAGGGGGTTAGCAATGAGCAGTTCTTC.

This clonotype was observed at least ten times. This chain joins TRBV20-1 and TRBJ2-1, with 8 bases fitting TRBD1. V was pared by 6 bases and J by 4 bases, with 8 bases of the junction left unmatched. This CDR3 comprises 14 residues. CDR1 and CDR2 from the germline V gene are DFQATT and SNEGSKA (reference sequence). The CDR3 sequence: CSARTGMGYNEQFF. The CDR3, as DNA: TGCAGTGCCCGGACAGGGATGGGGTACAATGAGCAGTTCTTC.

The V call is TRBV9, the J call TRBJ2-7, with D possibly called TRBD1 or TRBD2 (7 bases each). Germline values: CDR1 SGDLS, CDR2 YYNGEE. This CDR3 has 14 residues. V lost 4 bases to trimming and J lost 2 bases, with 13 bases between them. Written as DNA, the CDR3 is TGTGCCAGCAGCCTCAGGGGGGGCCCCTACGAGCAGTACTTC. Translating gives CASSLRGGPYEQYF. Using reference TRBV9 and TRBJ2-7 for the parts outside the CDR3, the full variable domain is DSGVTQTPKHLITATGQRVTLRCSPRSGDLSVYWYQQSLDQGLQFLIQYYNGEERAKGNILERFSAQQFPDLHSELNLSSLELGDSALYFCASSLRGGPYEQYFGPGTRLTVT.

This clonotype was recorded many times. This chain joins TRBV29-1 and TRBJ2-7, with 9 bases fitting TRBD1. Trimming at V came to 3 bases and at J to 5 bases, leaving 11 bases not matched to a gene. Germline CDR1 and CDR2: SQVTM and ANQGSEA. The CDR3 covers 15 residues. The DNA for the CDR3 is TGCAGCGTTGAGTATGGGCGGACAGGGGCCCACGAGCAGTACTTC. Protein: CSVEYGRTGAHEQYF.